The following is a T cell receptor beta chain sequence with its context. The data were taken from a study of OX40 agonist ivuxolimab in advanced cancers. Study summary: Patients' therapy was ivuxolimab, an antibody that acts as an agonist of OX40 (CD134). Patients assigned to dose escalation were diagnosed with hepatocellular carcinoma, melanoma, renal cell or head and neck cancer.

Germline loops: CDR1 MDHEN, CDR2 SYDVKM. V was trimmed by 5 bases and J by 4 bases, leaving 12 bases between them. The CDR3 is 14 amino acids. Sequencing used immunoSEQ multiplex PCR; TCRdb keeps in-frame clones, though not all of them. The sample records tens of thousands of clones, roughly 90% being singletons. The sample in question was CD4+ or CD8+ T cells sorted from blood, obtained in a trial of the OX40 agonist ivuxolimab. The V call is TRBV28, the J call TRBJ1-3; D is perhaps TRBD1 (6 bases). This clonotype was obtained from an adult with an advanced solid tumor such as melanoma, head and neck, liver or kidney cancer. The CDR3 loop is CASSEKRGGNTIYF. CDR3 DNA sequence: TGTGCCAGCAGTGAGAAAAGGGGGGGAAACACCATATATTTT.